The clone carrying this T cell receptor (beta chain) has a count of ten or more. All donors comprised healthy Caucasians. This entry belongs to a study of identical twins. Germline V gives CDR1 MNHEY, CDR2 SMNVEV (reference sequence). CDR3 length: 15 amino acids. Trimming removed 5 bases from V and 6 bases from J; junction bases left unmatched: 3. TCRdb independently ran MiXCR on the 5' RACE reads; one entry per CDR3 protein. The table lists around 550,000 distinct CDR3 sequences, about 15% of them singletons. The same sample was also used in a study of yellow fever vaccine responses in identical twins.

This sequence was found in a young woman in good health. Sequenced input: CD4+ T cells sorted from blood. The chain recombines TRBV27 with TRBJ2-1, with TRBD2 identical over 14 bases. The chain's CDR3 is CASSPGTSGGNEQFF. The CDR3 DNA is TGTGCCAGCAGTCCCGGGACTAGCGGGGGCAATGAGCAGTTCTTC.